This TCR beta chain stems from a study of neurological immune-mediated disorders. Whole-study findings and limits: TCR clonal expansion peaked in HTLV-1-associated myelopathy patients and was lowest in multiple sclerosis patients. The absence of any CDR3 amino acid sequence shared by expanded clones across subjects suggests that repertoires were private in all groups.

This clonotype came up many times. As yet, its antigen is unknown. cDNA was made by 5'RACE with 10-nucleotide random UMIs. Each CDR3 protein gets one entry after TCRdb re-called the 5' RACE reads with MiXCR. The sample shows about 55,000 distinct CDR3 sequences, approximately 4.1% of them seen only once. The CDR3 spans 13 residues. CDR1 is MDHEN, CDR2 SYDVKM, per germline. The ends were cut back, 5 bases at V and 5 bases at J, with 9 bases in the middle. The V and J genes are TRBV28 and TRBJ2-2; D is undetermined. The sequencing input was PBMCs. This clonotype was obtained from a man between 50 and 59 years old with multiple sclerosis. In nucleotides, the CDR3 is TGTGCCAGCAGTCCCGGAAGGACCGGGGAGCTGTTTTTT. It is translated as CASSPGRTGELFF.